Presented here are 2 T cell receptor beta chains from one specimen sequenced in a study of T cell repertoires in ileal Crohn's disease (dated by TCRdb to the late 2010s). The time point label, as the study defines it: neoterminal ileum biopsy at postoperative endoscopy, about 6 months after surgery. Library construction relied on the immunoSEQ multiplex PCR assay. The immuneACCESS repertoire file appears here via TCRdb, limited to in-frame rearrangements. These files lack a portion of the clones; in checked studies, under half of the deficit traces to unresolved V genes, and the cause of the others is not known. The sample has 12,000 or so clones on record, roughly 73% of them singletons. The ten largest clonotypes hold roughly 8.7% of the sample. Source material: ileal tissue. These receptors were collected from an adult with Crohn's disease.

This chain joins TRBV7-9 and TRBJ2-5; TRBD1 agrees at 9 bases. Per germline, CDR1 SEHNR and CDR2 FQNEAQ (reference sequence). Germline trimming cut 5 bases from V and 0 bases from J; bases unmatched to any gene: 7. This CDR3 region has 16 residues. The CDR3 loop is CASSEDRGIYQETQYF. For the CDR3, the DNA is TGTGCCAGCAGCGAGGACAGGGGAATTTACCAAGAGACCCAGTACTTC.

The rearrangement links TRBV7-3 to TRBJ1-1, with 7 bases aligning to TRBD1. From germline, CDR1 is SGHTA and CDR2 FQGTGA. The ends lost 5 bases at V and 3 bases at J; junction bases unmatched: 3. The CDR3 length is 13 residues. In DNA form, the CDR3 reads TGTGCCAGCAGCAGGGGGCTCGACACTGAAGCTTTCTTT. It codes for CASSRGLDTEAFF.